This T cell receptor (beta chain) was identified in a study of identical twins. MiXCR was run by TCRdb on the 5' RACE reads, yielding one entry per CDR3 protein. The top ten clones hold just over 14% of a sample with around 250,000 distinct CDR3 sequences, approximately 5.9% of them seen once. This CDR3 has 11 residues. The ends were cut back, 6 bases at V and 6 bases at J, with 9 bases in the middle. In germline, CDR1 is GTSNPN, CDR2 SVGIG (reference sequence). A further study also used this sample, focusing on T cells expressing NK-cell markers.

The receptor comes from a woman aged 18-29 years in good health. V gene TRBV30 combines with J gene TRBJ2-1; D is ambiguous. The material sequenced was CD8+ T cells sorted from blood. The CDR3 DNA follows: TGTGCCTGTCCGCAAGGCAATGAGCAGTTCTTC. It translates to CACPQGNEQFF. The full variable domain, rest sourced from reference TRBV30 and TRBJ2-1, is SQTIHQWPATLVQPVGSPLSLECTVEGTSNPNLYWYRQAAGRGLQLLFYSVGIGQISSEVPQNLSASRPQDRQFILSSKKLLLSDSGFYLCACPQGNEQFFGPGTRLTVL.